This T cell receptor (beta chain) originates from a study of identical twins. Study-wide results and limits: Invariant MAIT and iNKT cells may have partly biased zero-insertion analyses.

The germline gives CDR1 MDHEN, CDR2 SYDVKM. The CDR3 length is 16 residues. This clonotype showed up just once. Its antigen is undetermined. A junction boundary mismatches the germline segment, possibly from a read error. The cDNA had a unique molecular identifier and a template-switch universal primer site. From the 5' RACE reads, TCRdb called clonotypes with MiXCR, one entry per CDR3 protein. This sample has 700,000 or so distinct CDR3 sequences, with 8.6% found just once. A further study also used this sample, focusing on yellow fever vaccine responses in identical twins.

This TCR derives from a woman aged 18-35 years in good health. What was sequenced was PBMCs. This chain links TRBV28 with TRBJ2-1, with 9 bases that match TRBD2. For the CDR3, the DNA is TGTGCCAGCAGTTCTTTAGCGGGAGCGAGGTTAATTGAGCAGTTATTC. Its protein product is CASSSLAGARLIEQLF. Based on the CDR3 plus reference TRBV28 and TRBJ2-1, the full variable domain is DVKVTQSSRYLVKRTGEKVFLECVQDMDHENMFWYRQDPGLGLRLIYFSYDVKMKEKGDIPEGYSVSREKKERFSLILESASTNQTSMYLCASSSLAGARLIEQLFGPGTRLTVL.